This is a list of T cell receptor beta chains from one sample in a study of T cell changes during pregnancy in multiple sclerosis. TCRdb's table, derived via immunoSEQ multiplex PCR, lists solely in-frame clones and lacks some. The table records tens of thousands of clones, under 95% of them present only once. This sample comprised CD4+ T cells from peripheral blood mononuclear cells, obtained in the third trimester of pregnancy. The receptors come from a female donor with multiple sclerosis, enrolled in a pregnancy study. The CDR3 runs from the conserved cysteine through the conserved F or W. The order of the fields is V gene, J gene, D gene, clone size, CDR3 length, CDR3 protein, CDR3 DNA. A D gene is named only where the DNA matches it firmly. A clone size is listed for some rows: how often the clone was seen (once, few, many), or a class if it is expanded.

V gene: TRBV2; J gene: TRBJ1-1; D gene: TRBD1; clone size: .; CDR3 length: 16; CDR3 protein: CASSDGYRGQRTEAFF; CDR3 DNA: TGTGCCAGCAGTGACGGGTACAGGGGCCAACGCACTGAAGCTTTCTTT
V gene: TRBV19; J gene: TRBJ1-2; D gene: .; clone size: .; CDR3 length: 13; CDR3 protein: CASSSQEDYGYTF; CDR3 DNA: TGTGCCAGTAGTTCACAGGAAGACTATGGCTACACCTTC
V gene: TRBV30; J gene: TRBJ1-2; D gene: .; clone size: .; CDR3 length: 10; CDR3 protein: CAWSGSGYTF; CDR3 DNA: TGTGCCTGGAGTGGAAGCGGCTACACCTTC
V gene: TRBV29-1; J gene: TRBJ2-7; D gene: .; clone size: .; CDR3 length: 13; CDR3 protein: CSVAYGQYYEQYF; CDR3 DNA: TGCAGCGTTGCCTACGGACAGTATTACGAGCAGTACTTC
V gene: TRBV15; J gene: TRBJ1-1; D gene: TRBD1; clone size: .; CDR3 length: 17; CDR3 protein: CATSRDIGTGRGTEAFF; CDR3 DNA: TGTGCCACCAGCAGAGATATCGGGACAGGGCGGGGGACTGAAGCTTTCTTT
V gene: TRBV9; J gene: TRBJ2-3; D gene: TRBD2; clone size: .; CDR3 length: 16; CDR3 protein: CASSAWTSLLLNTQYF; CDR3 DNA: TGTGCCAGCAGCGCGTGGACTAGTCTCCTGTTGAATACGCAGTATTTT
V gene: TRBV5-1; J gene: TRBJ1-2; D gene: TRBD1; clone size: .; CDR3 length: 15; CDR3 protein: CASSLVSGQPYGYTF; CDR3 DNA: TGCGCCAGCAGCTTGGTATCGGGACAGCCATATGGCTACACCTTC
V gene: TRBV29-1; J gene: TRBJ2-7; D gene: TRBD1; clone size: .; CDR3 length: 14; CDR3 protein: CSVVGQGASYEQYF; CDR3 DNA: TGCAGCGTCGTGGGACAGGGGGCCTCCTACGAGCAGTACTTC
V gene: TRBV27; J gene: TRBJ2-7; D gene: TRBD2; clone size: .; CDR3 length: 14; CDR3 protein: CASSTGGGAYEQYF; CDR3 DNA: TGTGCCAGCAGTACCGGGGGGGGTGCCTACGAGCAGTACTTC
V gene: TRBV7-2; J gene: TRBJ1-5; D gene: .; clone size: once; CDR3 length: 14; CDR3 protein: CASSFGQSSQPQHF; CDR3 DNA: TGTGCCAGCAGCTTCGGACAGTCGAGCCAGCCCCAGCATTTT
V gene: TRBV5-1; J gene: TRBJ1-1; D gene: TRBD1; clone size: .; CDR3 length: 15; CDR3 protein: CASSRGQAVNTEAFF; CDR3 DNA: TGCGCCAGCAGCCGGGGACAGGCCGTGAACACTGAAGCTTTCTTT
V gene: TRBV19; J gene: TRBJ1-1; D gene: TRBD1; clone size: .; CDR3 length: 14; CDR3 protein: CASRGDRVSTEAFF; CDR3 DNA: TGTGCCAGTAGAGGGGACAGGGTGAGCACTGAAGCTTTCTTT
V gene: TRBV15; J gene: TRBJ1-5; D gene: .; clone size: .; CDR3 length: 15; CDR3 protein: CATSRDVRGNQPQHF; CDR3 DNA: TGTGCCACCAGCAGAGATGTAAGAGGCAATCAGCCCCAGCATTTT
V gene: TRBV27; J gene: TRBJ2-7; D gene: .; clone size: .; CDR3 length: 15; CDR3 protein: CASSTAAGWPGEQYF; CDR3 DNA: TGTGCCAGCAGTACGGCGGCCGGCTGGCCGGGCGAGCAGTACTTC
V gene: TRBV5-1; J gene: TRBJ2-1; D gene: .; clone size: .; CDR3 length: 15; CDR3 protein: CASSFRESSYNEQFF; CDR3 DNA: TGCGCCAGCAGCTTTCGGGAAAGCTCCTACAATGAGCAGTTCTTC
V gene: TRBV5-5; J gene: TRBJ1-5; D gene: .; clone size: .; CDR3 length: 13; CDR3 protein: CARSAGDNQPQHF; CDR3 DNA: TGTGCCAGATCGGCAGGCGACAATCAGCCCCAGCATTTT
V gene: TRBV20-1; J gene: TRBJ1-1; D gene: .; clone size: .; CDR3 length: 11; CDR3 protein: CSAELGGGAFF; CDR3 DNA: TGCAGTGCTGAGCTCGGGGGGGGAGCTTTCTTT
V gene: TRBV5-1; J gene: TRBJ1-1; D gene: .; clone size: .; CDR3 length: 14; CDR3 protein: CASSLVAGAAEAFF; CDR3 DNA: TGCGCCAGCAGCTTGGTTGCGGGTGCGGCTGAAGCTTTCTTT
V gene: TRBV19; J gene: TRBJ1-4; D gene: .; clone size: .; CDR3 length: 16; CDR3 protein: CASKRGRAATNEKLFF; CDR3 DNA: TGTGCCAGTAAACGAGGGCGGGCGGCAACTAATGAAAAACTGTTTTTT
V gene: TRBV18; J gene: TRBJ2-6; D gene: TRBD1; clone size: .; CDR3 length: 17; CDR3 protein: CASSPGQGRSGANVLTF; CDR3 DNA: TGTGCCAGCTCACCGGGACAGGGACGTTCAGGGGCCAACGTCCTGACTTTC
V gene: TRBV7-2; J gene: TRBJ1-5; D gene: .; clone size: .; CDR3 length: 17; CDR3 protein: CASSLVGGGRSNQPQHF; CDR3 DNA: TGTGCCAGCAGTCTTGTGGGCGGGGGCCGGAGCAATCAGCCCCAGCATTTT
V gene: TRBV13; J gene: TRBJ1-4; D gene: TRBD1; clone size: .; CDR3 length: 16; CDR3 protein: CASSSQGADGGEKLFF; CDR3 DNA: TGTGCCAGCAGCTCTCAGGGGGCGGACGGTGGTGAAAAACTGTTTTTT
V gene: TRBV7-2; J gene: TRBJ2-3; D gene: TRBD2; clone size: .; CDR3 length: 18; CDR3 protein: CASSLVGLAGGRADTQYF; CDR3 DNA: TGTGCCAGCAGCTTAGTGGGACTAGCGGGGGGCAGGGCAGATACGCAGTATTTT
V gene: TRBV19; J gene: TRBJ1-2; D gene: TRBD1; clone size: .; CDR3 length: 14; CDR3 protein: CATSTGGGGLGYTF; CDR3 DNA: TGTGCCACTAGTACCGGAGGGGGCGGTTTGGGCTACACCTTC
V gene: TRBV6-5; J gene: TRBJ1-1; D gene: .; clone size: .; CDR3 length: 14; CDR3 protein: CASTLDRKNTEAFF; CDR3 DNA: TGTGCCAGCACCCTGGACAGAAAGAACACTGAAGCTTTCTTT
V gene: TRBV5-1; J gene: TRBJ2-7; D gene: TRBD1; clone size: .; CDR3 length: 15; CDR3 protein: CASSRTGTEKYEQYF; CDR3 DNA: TGCGCCAGCAGCCGGACCGGGACAGAGAAATACGAGCAGTACTTC
V gene: TRBV27; J gene: TRBJ2-1; D gene: TRBD2; clone size: .; CDR3 length: 14; CDR3 protein: CASKSAGGSDEQFF; CDR3 DNA: TGTGCCAGCAAATCAGCGGGGGGGAGTGATGAGCAGTTCTTC
V gene: TRBV6-6; J gene: TRBJ2-7; D gene: .; clone size: .; CDR3 length: 13; CDR3 protein: CASNSGEAYEQYF; CDR3 DNA: TGTGCCAGCAACTCAGGGGAAGCATACGAGCAGTACTTC
V gene: TRBV11-2; J gene: TRBJ1-2; D gene: TRBD1; clone size: few; CDR3 length: 15; CDR3 protein: CASSPRTGDYYGYTF; CDR3 DNA: TGTGCCAGCAGCCCCCGGACAGGGGACTACTATGGCTACACCTTC
V gene: TRBV7-2; J gene: TRBJ1-1; D gene: .; clone size: .; CDR3 length: 14; CDR3 protein: CASSIPGRRTEAFF; CDR3 DNA: TGTGCCAGCAGCATCCCTGGGCGAAGGACTGAAGCTTTCTTT
V gene: TRBV4-2; J gene: TRBJ2-5; D gene: TRBD2; clone size: .; CDR3 length: 15; CDR3 protein: CASSQASGGRETQYF; CDR3 DNA: TGTGCCAGCAGCCAGGCTAGCGGGGGGAGAGAGACCCAGTACTTC
V gene: TRBV5-8; J gene: TRBJ2-5; D gene: TRBD2; clone size: .; CDR3 length: 17; CDR3 protein: CASSLGRLAGSQETQYF; CDR3 DNA: TGTGCCAGCAGCTTAGGGAGACTAGCGGGGAGCCAAGAGACCCAGTACTTC
V gene: TRBV7-9; J gene: TRBJ1-2; D gene: .; clone size: .; CDR3 length: 13; CDR3 protein: CASSLERVAGYTF; CDR3 DNA: TGTGCCAGCAGCTTAGAGAGGGTGGCGGGCTACACCTTC
V gene: TRBV16; J gene: TRBJ1-4; D gene: .; clone size: .; CDR3 length: 15; CDR3 protein: CASSQTTATNEKLFF; CDR3 DNA: TGTGCCAGCAGCCAAACTACGGCAACTAATGAAAAACTGTTTTTT
V gene: TRBV2; J gene: TRBJ1-3; D gene: TRBD1; clone size: .; CDR3 length: 14; CDR3 protein: CASSLDRVGNTIYF; CDR3 DNA: TGTGCCAGCAGTCTGGACAGGGTTGGAAACACCATATATTTT
V gene: TRBV6-5; J gene: TRBJ1-1; D gene: TRBD1; clone size: .; CDR3 length: 13; CDR3 protein: CASSYSDRVEAFF; CDR3 DNA: TGTGCCAGCAGTTACTCCGACAGGGTAGAAGCTTTCTTT
V gene: TRBV9; J gene: TRBJ2-3; D gene: TRBD2; clone size: .; CDR3 length: 15; CDR3 protein: CASSVLSGASDTQYF; CDR3 DNA: TGTGCCAGCAGCGTTCTAAGCGGGGCTTCAGATACGCAGTATTTT
V gene: TRBV9; J gene: TRBJ1-5; D gene: .; clone size: .; CDR3 length: 15; CDR3 protein: CASSVSDSYNQPQHF; CDR3 DNA: TGTGCCAGCAGCGTTTCGGACAGCTACAATCAGCCCCAGCATTTT
V gene: TRBV11-2; J gene: TRBJ2-3; D gene: .; clone size: .; CDR3 length: 14; CDR3 protein: CASSLGVASDTQYF; CDR3 DNA: TGTGCCAGCAGCTTAGGAGTAGCGTCAGATACGCAGTATTTT
V gene: TRBV28; J gene: TRBJ1-1; D gene: TRBD1; clone size: .; CDR3 length: 16; CDR3 protein: CASRRDRGQGWTEAFF; CDR3 DNA: TGTGCCAGCAGAAGGGACAGGGGGCAGGGGTGGACTGAAGCTTTCTTT
V gene: TRBV14; J gene: TRBJ2-4; D gene: .; clone size: .; CDR3 length: 14; CDR3 protein: CASSQDLQKNIQYF; CDR3 DNA: TGTGCCAGCAGCCAAGATCTCCAGAAAAACATTCAGTACTTC
V gene: TRBV6-1; J gene: TRBJ1-5; D gene: .; clone size: .; CDR3 length: 14; CDR3 protein: CASSERGSNQPQHF; CDR3 DNA: TGTGCCAGCAGTGAACGGGGGAGCAATCAGCCCCAGCATTTT
V gene: TRBV28; J gene: TRBJ2-1; D gene: TRBD1; clone size: .; CDR3 length: 16; CDR3 protein: CASSSQPTGLGNEQFF; CDR3 DNA: TGTGCCAGCAGTTCGCAACCGACAGGGTTGGGTAATGAGCAGTTCTTC
V gene: TRBV4-3; J gene: TRBJ2-5; D gene: .; clone size: .; CDR3 length: 13; CDR3 protein: CASSFDRRETQYF; CDR3 DNA: TGCGCCAGCAGCTTCGACAGGCGGGAGACCCAGTACTTC
V gene: TRBV5-5; J gene: TRBJ2-1; D gene: TRBD2; clone size: .; CDR3 length: 16; CDR3 protein: CASSLPLAGGRHEQFF; CDR3 DNA: TGTGCCAGCAGCCTGCCCTTAGCGGGGGGCCGGCATGAGCAGTTCTTC
V gene: TRBV15; J gene: TRBJ1-1; D gene: .; clone size: .; CDR3 length: 14; CDR3 protein: CATSRQGQNTEAFF; CDR3 DNA: TGTGCCACCAGCAGACAGGGGCAGAACACTGAAGCTTTCTTT
V gene: TRBV5-1; J gene: TRBJ2-7; D gene: TRBD2; clone size: .; CDR3 length: 14; CDR3 protein: CASARGGDGYEQYF; CDR3 DNA: TGCGCCAGCGCCCGGGGAGGGGATGGATACGAGCAGTACTTC
V gene: TRBV6-1; J gene: TRBJ2-7; D gene: TRBD2; clone size: .; CDR3 length: 15; CDR3 protein: CASSDMGEGISEQYF; CDR3 DNA: TGTGCCAGCAGCGACATGGGGGAGGGAATAAGCGAGCAGTACTTC
V gene: TRBV11-3; J gene: TRBJ2-1; D gene: .; clone size: .; CDR3 length: 14; CDR3 protein: CASSYKRESNEQFF; CDR3 DNA: TGTGCCAGCAGCTATAAGAGGGAATCAAATGAGCAGTTCTTC
V gene: TRBV6-5; J gene: TRBJ1-3; D gene: TRBD1; clone size: .; CDR3 length: 16; CDR3 protein: CASSYSPGQAGNTIYF; CDR3 DNA: TGTGCCAGCAGTTACTCCCCAGGACAGGCTGGAAACACCATATATTTT
V gene: TRBV9; J gene: TRBJ2-2; D gene: TRBD2; clone size: once; CDR3 length: 18; CDR3 protein: CASSPHPGGSSNTGELFF; CDR3 DNA: TGTGCCAGCAGCCCCCACCCGGGCGGGAGCTCGAACACCGGGGAGCTGTTTTTT
V gene: TRBV5-1; J gene: TRBJ1-1; D gene: TRBD1; clone size: .; CDR3 length: 14; CDR3 protein: CASSPQTGGTEAFF; CDR3 DNA: TGCGCCAGCAGCCCCCAGACAGGGGGCACTGAAGCTTTCTTT
V gene: TRBV7-2; J gene: TRBJ2-1; D gene: .; clone size: .; CDR3 length: 16; CDR3 protein: CASSTTGMGSYNEQFF; CDR3 DNA: TGTGCCAGCAGCACCACAGGGATGGGCTCCTACAATGAGCAGTTCTTC
V gene: TRBV5-4; J gene: TRBJ2-1; D gene: TRBD2; clone size: .; CDR3 length: 17; CDR3 protein: CASSLSRLAGDDNEQFF; CDR3 DNA: TGTGCCAGCAGCTTGTCCCGACTAGCGGGAGACGACAATGAGCAGTTCTTC
V gene: TRBV9; J gene: TRBJ1-6; D gene: .; clone size: .; CDR3 length: 15; CDR3 protein: CASSPSWGPNSPLHF; CDR3 DNA: TGTGCCAGCAGCCCCAGTTGGGGCCCTAATTCACCCCTCCACTTT
V gene: TRBV5-4; J gene: TRBJ1-6; D gene: .; clone size: .; CDR3 length: 19; CDR3 protein: CASSSRSGYLRSDNSPLHF; CDR3 DNA: TGTGCCAGCAGCTCCCGCTCAGGGTACCTAAGGTCAGATAATTCACCCCTCCACTTT
V gene: TRBV7-2; J gene: TRBJ1-2; D gene: TRBD1; clone size: .; CDR3 length: 16; CDR3 protein: CASSPLRGQGGYGYTF; CDR3 DNA: TGTGCCAGCAGCCCCCTGAGGGGACAGGGAGGTTATGGCTACACCTTC
V gene: TRBV4-3; J gene: TRBJ1-6; D gene: .; clone size: .; CDR3 length: 15; CDR3 protein: CASSQDLRPGEPLHF; CDR3 DNA: TGCGCCAGCAGCCAAGACCTCAGACCGGGGGAACCCCTCCACTTT
V gene: TRBV7-6; J gene: TRBJ2-3; D gene: TRBD2; clone size: .; CDR3 length: 16; CDR3 protein: CASSLSGGGGTDTQYF; CDR3 DNA: TGTGCCAGCAGCTTATCGGGGGGAGGGGGCACAGATACGCAGTATTTT